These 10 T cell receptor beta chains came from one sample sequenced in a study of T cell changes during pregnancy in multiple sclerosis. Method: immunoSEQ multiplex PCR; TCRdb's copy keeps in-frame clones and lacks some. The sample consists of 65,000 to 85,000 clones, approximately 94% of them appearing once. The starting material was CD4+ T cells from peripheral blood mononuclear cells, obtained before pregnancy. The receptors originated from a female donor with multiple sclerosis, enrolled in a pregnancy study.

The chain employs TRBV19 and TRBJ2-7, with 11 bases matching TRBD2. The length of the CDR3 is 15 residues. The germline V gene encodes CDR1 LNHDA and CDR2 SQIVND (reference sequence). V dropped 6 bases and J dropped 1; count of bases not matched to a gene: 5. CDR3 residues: CASSQLAGVSYEQYF. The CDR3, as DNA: TGTGCCAGTAGCCAACTAGCGGGAGTGTCCTACGAGCAGTACTTC.

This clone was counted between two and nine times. The CDR3: CASRTTGTGMGQPQHF. CDR3 sequence (DNA): TGTGCCAGTAGGACTACCGGGACAGGGATGGGTCAGCCCCAGCATTTT. This chain uses TRBV19 with TRBJ1-5; 9 bases fit TRBD1. Unmatched junction bases numbered 12, after V lost 6 bases and J lost 6 bases. The CDR3 totals 16 residues. The germline CDR1 and CDR2 sequences are LNHDA and SQIVND (reference sequence).

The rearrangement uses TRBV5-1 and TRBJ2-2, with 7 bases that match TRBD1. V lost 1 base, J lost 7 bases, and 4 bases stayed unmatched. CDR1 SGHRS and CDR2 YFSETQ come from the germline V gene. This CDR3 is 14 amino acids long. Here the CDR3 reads CASSLRQGVGELFF. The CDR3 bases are TGCGCCAGCAGCTTGCGGCAGGGGGTCGGGGAGCTGTTTTTT.

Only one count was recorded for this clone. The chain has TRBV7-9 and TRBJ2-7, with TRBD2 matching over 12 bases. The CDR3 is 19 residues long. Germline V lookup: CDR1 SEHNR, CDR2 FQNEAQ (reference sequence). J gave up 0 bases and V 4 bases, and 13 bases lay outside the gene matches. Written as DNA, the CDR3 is TGTGCCAGCAGCTCCCGACTAGCGGGGGACCCTAGGAGCTCCTACGAGCAGTACTTC. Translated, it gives CASSSRLAGDPRSSYEQYF.

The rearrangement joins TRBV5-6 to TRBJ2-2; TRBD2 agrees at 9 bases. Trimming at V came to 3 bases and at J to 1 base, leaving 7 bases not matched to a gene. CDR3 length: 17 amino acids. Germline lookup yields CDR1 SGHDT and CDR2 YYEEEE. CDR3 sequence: CASSSSLAGRNTGELFF. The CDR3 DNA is TGTGCCAGCAGCTCTAGCCTAGCGGGAAGGAACACCGGGGAGCTGTTTTTT.

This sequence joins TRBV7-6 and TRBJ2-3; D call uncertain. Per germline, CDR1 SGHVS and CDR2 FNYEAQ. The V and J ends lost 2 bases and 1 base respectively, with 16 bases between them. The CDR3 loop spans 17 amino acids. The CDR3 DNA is TGTGCCAGCAGCTTAATCGTGTCGCGTGTGGGCACAGATACGCAGTATTTT. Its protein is CASSLIVSRVGTDTQYF.

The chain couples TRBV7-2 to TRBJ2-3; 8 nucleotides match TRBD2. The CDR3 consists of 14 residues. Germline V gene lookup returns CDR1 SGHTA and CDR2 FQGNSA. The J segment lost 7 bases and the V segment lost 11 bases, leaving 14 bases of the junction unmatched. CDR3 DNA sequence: TGTGCCGGTGGACCGGGACTAGGGATGCATACGCAGTATTTT. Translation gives CAGGPGLGMHTQYF.

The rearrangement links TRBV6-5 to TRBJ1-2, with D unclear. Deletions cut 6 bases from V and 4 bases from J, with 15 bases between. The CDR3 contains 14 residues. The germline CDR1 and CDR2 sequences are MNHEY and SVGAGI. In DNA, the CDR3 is TGTGCCAGCAGGACCTCCCTCGGGGTCTATGGCTACACCTTC. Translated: CASRTSLGVYGYTF.

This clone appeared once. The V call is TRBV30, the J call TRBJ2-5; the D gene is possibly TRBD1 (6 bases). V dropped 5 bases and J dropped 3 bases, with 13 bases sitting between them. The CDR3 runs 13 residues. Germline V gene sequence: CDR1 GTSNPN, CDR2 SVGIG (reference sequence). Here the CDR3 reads CAWDLRGKETQYF. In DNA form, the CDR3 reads TGTGCCTGGGATTTAAGGGGGAAAGAGACCCAGTACTTC.

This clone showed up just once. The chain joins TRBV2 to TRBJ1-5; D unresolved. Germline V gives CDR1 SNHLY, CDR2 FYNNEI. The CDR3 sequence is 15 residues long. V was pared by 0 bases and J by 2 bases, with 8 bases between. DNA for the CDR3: TGTGCCAGCAGTGAAGCAACCGGTCGCAATCAGCCCCAGCATTTT. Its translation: CASSEATGRNQPQHF.